This TCR beta chain was found in a study of blood T cell repertoires in COVID-19 (dated by TCRdb to the early 2020s). Regarding the study in general: Samples from collaborators originated in the United States, Italy and Spain and spanned both the acute and convalescent phases of COVID-19. The material from the prospective study consisted of cDNA or gDNA derived from T cells, B-cell-depleted T cells, or PBMCs. Deeply sampled blood TCRbeta repertoires from subjects exposed to, actively infected with, or recovered from COVID-19 were included in the dataset. The repertoires were made available in a free public database intended to serve as a resource for research on the immune response to SARS-CoV-2. Samples came from the ongoing ImmuneRACE study (first 160 participants) plus 1,254 subjects from 6 global collaborators. The sample metadata nearly always contained a de-identified subject ID, COVID-19 status, age in years and sex. Where HLA class I and class II types were available, the types were taken from metadata supplied by the sample provider, not from assay-based typing. The full study reports these points: How much clinical and demographic metadata was included differed by source and by participant, and the metadata was provided uncurated.

The collaborating institutions used their own protocols to collect whole blood in K2EDTA tubes. For TCRbeta analysis, collaborators shipped samples as frozen whole blood, isolated PBMCs, or DNA extracted from either of those sample types. TCRbeta CDR3 regions were amplified from genomic DNA by means of the immunoSEQ Assay, a bias-controlled multiplex PCR. The study's processing was this. Nucleated cell counts per sample were estimated from amplification of reference gene primers within the assay. To quantify the absolute abundance of each unique TCRbeta CDR3 rearrangement, sequence reads were collapsed and filtered. For each sample, productive Simpson clonality was calculated as the square root of Simpson's diversity index over productive rearrangements. TCRdb took this table from immuneACCESS and kept in-frame rearrangements with V and J called. Such tables lack part of the clones; where checked against another copy, unresolved V genes explain under half of the gap, and the rest is unexplained. V and J calls and clone size are copied from that table; D and trimming were computed from the DNA. Across this sample there are roughly 250,000 clones, with about 80% seen only once. 4.4% of the sample lies in the top ten.

Inclusive of the bounding cysteine and phenylalanine, the CDR3 is 17 residues long. CDR3 DNA only is kept here, 51 bases in frame from base 1. In the case of this clone: Its cognate antigen has yet to be identified. The sample holds no much larger clone one base away, and base qualities are not on file.

The sequence came from a man between 50 and 59 years old with active or convalescent COVID-19. Specimen: peripheral blood. The rearrangement joined TRBV12-1 to TRBJ1-2; TRBD1, the table's D call, lacks a check against the DNA. TRBV12-1 is classified as a pseudogene. The sequenced DNA is TGTGCCAGCAGCTGGGACAGGGGGCTCCCGTTCAACTATGGCTACACCTTC. Translated, this gives CASSWDRGLPFNYGYTF.